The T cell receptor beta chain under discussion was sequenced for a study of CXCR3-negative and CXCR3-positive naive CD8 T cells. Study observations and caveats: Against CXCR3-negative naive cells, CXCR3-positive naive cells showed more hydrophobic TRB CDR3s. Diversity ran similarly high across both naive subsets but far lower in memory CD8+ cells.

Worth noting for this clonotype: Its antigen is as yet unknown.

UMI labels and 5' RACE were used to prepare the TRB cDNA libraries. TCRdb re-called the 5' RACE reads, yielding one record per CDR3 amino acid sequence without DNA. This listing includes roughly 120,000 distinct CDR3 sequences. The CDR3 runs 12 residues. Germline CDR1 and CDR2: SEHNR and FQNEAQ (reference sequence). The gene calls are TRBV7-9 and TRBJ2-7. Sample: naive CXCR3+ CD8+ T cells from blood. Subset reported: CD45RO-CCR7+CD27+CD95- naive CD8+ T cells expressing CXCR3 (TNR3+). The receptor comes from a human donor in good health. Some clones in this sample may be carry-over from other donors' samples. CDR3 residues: CASSPAAYEQYF.